This T cell receptor beta chain was documented in a study of shared clonotypes between healthy human individuals. Study as a whole: Contributing individuals were two females and three males aged 18 to 49. The study's findings and limits: Among donors, sharing of clonotypes was expected to be affected by sequencing depth. Compared with clonotypes that all four donors shared, non-shared clonotypes had lower generation probabilities. Sampling covered blood only; tissue repertoires likely differ.

The data were produced by immunoSEQ multiplex PCR, yet TCRdb's version contains in-frame clones alone and is incomplete. The table includes under 2.5 million clones, 92% detected once. The CDR3 is made up of 15 amino acids. Trimming took 1 base from V and 7 from J; bases not matched to a gene: 7. CDR1 and CDR2 from the germline V gene are SGHAT and FQNNGV. Concerning this clone itself: The antigen is undetermined.

Specimen: naive CD4+ T cells from PBMCs. As for subset: CD45RA+ positively selected. The receptor was isolated from a man younger than 30 in good health. Some clones in this sample may be carry-over from other donors' samples. The chain links TRBV11-2 to TRBJ2-1, with 7 bases fitting TRBD1. DNA of the CDR3: TGTGCCAGCAGCTTAGGACAGGGTTGGGGAAATGAGCAGTTCTTC. It codes for CASSLGQGWGNEQFF. The variable domain in full, completed from reference TRBV11-2 and TRBJ2-1, reads EAGVAQSPRYKIIEKRQSVAFWCNPISGHATLYWYQQILGQGPKLLIQFQNNGVVDDSQLPKDRFSAERLKGVDSTLKIQPAKLEDSAVYLCASSLGQGWGNEQFFGPGTRLTVL.